The source of this TCR beta chain is a study of patients and donors after allogeneic stem cell transplantation. TCRdb passed the RT-PCR reads through MiXCR, listing each CDR3 protein once. The table records about 150,000 distinct CDR3 sequences, roughly two fifths of them present only once. Sequencing input: blood, either unsorted or a sorted T cell fraction (not recorded which). The clonotype originates from a human donor who was either an allogeneic HSCT recipient or a stem cell or donor lymphocyte infusion donor (not recorded which). It is not recorded whose cells these are; they may come from a transplant donor.

CDR3 protein: CASSVGGSYTF. The CDR3 coding sequence is TGTGCCAGCAGCGTAGGAGGGAGCTACACCTTC. This chain joins TRBV9 and TRBJ1-2, with no clear D. Deletions cut 0 bases from V and 9 bases from J, with 6 bases between. The CDR3 has 11 amino acids. Looked up from germline, CDR1 is SGDLS and CDR2 is YYNGEE.